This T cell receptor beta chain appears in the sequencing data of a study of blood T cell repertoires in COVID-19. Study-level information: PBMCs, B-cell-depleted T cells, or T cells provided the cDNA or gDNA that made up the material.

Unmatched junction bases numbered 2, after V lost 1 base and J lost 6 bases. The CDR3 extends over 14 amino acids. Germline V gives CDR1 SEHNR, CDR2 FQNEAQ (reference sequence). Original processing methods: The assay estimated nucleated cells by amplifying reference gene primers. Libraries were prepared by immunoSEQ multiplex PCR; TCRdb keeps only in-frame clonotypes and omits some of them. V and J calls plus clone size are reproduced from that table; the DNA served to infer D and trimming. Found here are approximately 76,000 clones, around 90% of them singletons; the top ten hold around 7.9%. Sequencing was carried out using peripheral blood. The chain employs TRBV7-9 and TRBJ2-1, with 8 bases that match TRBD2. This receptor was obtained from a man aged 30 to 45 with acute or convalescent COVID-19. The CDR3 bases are TGTGCCAGCAGCTTAGGACTAGCGTTCAATGAGCAGTTCTTC. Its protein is CASSLGLAFNEQFF.